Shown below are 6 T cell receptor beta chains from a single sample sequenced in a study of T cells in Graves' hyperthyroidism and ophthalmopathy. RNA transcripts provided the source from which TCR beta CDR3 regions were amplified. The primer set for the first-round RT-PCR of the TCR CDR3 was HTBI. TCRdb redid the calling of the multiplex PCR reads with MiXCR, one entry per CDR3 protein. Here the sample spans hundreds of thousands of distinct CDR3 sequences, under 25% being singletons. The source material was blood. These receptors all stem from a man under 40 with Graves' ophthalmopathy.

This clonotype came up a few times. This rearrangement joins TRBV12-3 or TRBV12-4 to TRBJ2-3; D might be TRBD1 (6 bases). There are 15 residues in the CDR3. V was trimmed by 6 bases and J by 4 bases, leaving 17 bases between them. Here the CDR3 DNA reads TGTGCCAGCAGAGTAACAGGGAAGGGGCCAGATACGCAGTATTTT. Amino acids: CASRVTGKGPDTQYF.

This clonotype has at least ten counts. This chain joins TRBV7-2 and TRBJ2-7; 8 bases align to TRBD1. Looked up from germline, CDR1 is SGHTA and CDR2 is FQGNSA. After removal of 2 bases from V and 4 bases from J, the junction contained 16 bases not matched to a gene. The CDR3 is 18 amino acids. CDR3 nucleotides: TGTGCCAGCAGCTTAAGGCCCCCGATTGACAGGGGTGGATACGAGCAGTACTTC. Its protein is CASSLRPPIDRGGYEQYF.

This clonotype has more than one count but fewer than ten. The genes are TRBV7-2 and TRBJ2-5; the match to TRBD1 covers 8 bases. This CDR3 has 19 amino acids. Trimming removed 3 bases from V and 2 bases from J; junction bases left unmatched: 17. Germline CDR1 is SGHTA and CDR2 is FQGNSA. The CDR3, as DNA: TGTGCCAGCAGCTTCCGGTTTCCCCCCCGGGACAGGCTTCAAGAGACCCAGTACTTC. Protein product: CASSFRFPPRDRLQETQYF.

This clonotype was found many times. The CDR3, as DNA: TGTGCCAGCAGTTTAAGGGGAGTAGGCGGCTACACCTTC. Amino acids: CASSLRGVGGYTF. V gene TRBV12-3 or TRBV12-4 combines with J gene TRBJ1-2, with D tentatively TRBD1 (5 bases). The CDR3 covers 13 residues. Trimming took 2 bases from V and 8 from J, leaving 12 bases between them.

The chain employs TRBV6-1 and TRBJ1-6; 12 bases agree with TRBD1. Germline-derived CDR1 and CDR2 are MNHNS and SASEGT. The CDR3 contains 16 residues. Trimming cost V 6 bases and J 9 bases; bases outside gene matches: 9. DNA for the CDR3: TGTGCCAGCAGCGATAGGGACAGGGGGCCGGGTTCACCCCTCCACTTT. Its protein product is CASSDRDRGPGSPLHF.

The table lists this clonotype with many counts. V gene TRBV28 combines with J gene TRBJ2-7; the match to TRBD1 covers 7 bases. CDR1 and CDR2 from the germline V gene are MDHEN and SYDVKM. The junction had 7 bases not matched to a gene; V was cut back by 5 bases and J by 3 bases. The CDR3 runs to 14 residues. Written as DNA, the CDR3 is TGTGCCAGCAGTCCACTGCAGGGGGACTACGAGCAGTACTTC. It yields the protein CASSPLQGDYEQYF.